The clone carrying this T cell receptor beta chain has only one observation. Every PCR received spiked-in synthetic TCR analog templates. Only in-frame clones appear in the TCRdb table, and some are missing; sequencing was by immunoSEQ multiplex PCR. The table lists 95,000 to 130,000 clones, roughly 90% of them singletons. These data belong to a study of PD-L1 blockade in urothelial cancer. Study-level information: The number of prior chemotherapy regimens per patient was 0 to 3. Blood was evaluated 3 weeks (second dose) and 6 weeks after therapy began.

The CDR3 extends over 14 amino acids. The germline V gene has CDR1 ENHRY and CDR2 SYGVKD. V lost 6 bases, J lost 4 bases, and 5 bases stayed unmatched. Specified time point: peripheral blood 6 weeks after treatment start. The sample consisted of PBMCs, taken around atezolizumab (anti-PD-L1) treatment. V is TRBV10-3 and J is TRBJ1-2; 10 positions agree with TRBD1. The sequence derives from a man aged 55-75 years with urothelial cancer. As DNA, the CDR3 is TGTGCCATCAGCGGACAGGGGGACTTCTATGGCTACACCTTC. Protein sequence: CAISGQGDFYGYTF.